The 24 T cell receptor beta chains given below trace back to one sample, sequenced in a study of human T cells and chemical hapten exposure. TCRdb passed the 5' RACE reads through MiXCR, listing each CDR3 protein once. Among 70,000 to 85,000 distinct CDR3 sequences listed, around 15% were seen once. Total RNA was extracted from unfractionated whole blood. The receptors derive from a female donor in good health.

The rearrangement joins TRBV5-1 to TRBJ2-5; the D gene is possibly TRBD1 (6 bases). CDR3 length equals 15 residues. V was trimmed by 0 bases and J by 0 bases, leaving 9 bases between them. Looked up from germline, CDR1 is SGHRS and CDR2 is YFSETQ. The CDR3 DNA reads TGCGCCAGCAGCTTGGGGACAGCGTACCAAGAGACCCAGTACTTC. It specifies CASSLGTAYQETQYF. Based on the CDR3 plus reference TRBV5-1 and TRBJ2-5, the full variable domain is KAGVTQTPRYLIKTRGQQVTLSCSPISGHRSVSWYQQTPGQGLQFLFEYFSETQRNKGNFPGRFSGRQFSNSRSEMNVSTLELGDSALYLCASSLGTAYQETQYFGPGTRLLVL.

Many counts were recorded for this clonotype. The chain uses TRBV10-3 and TRBJ1-1; D might be TRBD1 (6 bases). This CDR3 spans 14 amino acids. Germline CDR1 and CDR2: ENHRY and SYGVKD. V dropped 2 bases and J dropped 4 bases, with 11 bases sitting between them. For the CDR3, the DNA is TGTGCCATCAGTGAGACCCAGGGGTCCACTGAAGCTTTCTTT. This gives the protein CAISETQGSTEAFF.

This chain uses TRBV5-6 with TRBJ1-1, with unresolved D. Trimming removed 4 bases from V and 10 bases from J, with 14 bases in between. The CDR3 runs to 12 residues. CDR1 is SGHDT, CDR2 YYEEEE, per germline. CDR3: CASSPGPIGAFF. The DNA for the CDR3 is TGTGCCAGCAGCCCCGGACCGATCGGAGCTTTCTTT.

This clonotype was seen a few times. This chain joins TRBV2 and TRBJ1-5; possible D gene TRBD1, 5 bases. The CDR3 has 13 residues. The ends were cut back, 4 bases at V and 4 bases at J, with 8 bases in the middle. Germline CDR1 and CDR2: SNHLY and FYNNEI. In DNA form, the CDR3 reads TGTGCCAGCAGTGCGACAGCTAATCAGCCCCAGCATTTT. This encodes CASSATANQPQHF.

The rearrangement uses TRBV20-1 and TRBJ2-2, with 7 bases fitting TRBD1. There are 15 residues in the CDR3. The germline CDR1 and CDR2 sequences are DFQATT and SNEGSKA (reference sequence). With V trimmed by 1 base and J by 0 bases, 2 bases remained unmatched. CDR3 DNA sequence: TGCAGTGCTAGAGTAGGGGGCCCGAACACCGGGGAGCTGTTTTTT. This encodes CSARVGGPNTGELFF.

The gene calls are TRBV6-5 and TRBJ2-5; 10 bases line up with TRBD2. The ends lost 0 bases at V and 4 bases at J; junction bases unmatched: 5. The germline V gene encodes CDR1 MNHEY and CDR2 SVGAGI. The CDR3 extends over 16 amino acids. For the CDR3, the DNA is TGTGCCAGCAGTTACTCCCTAGCGGGAGTTGGAGAGACCCAGTACTTC. Its translation is CASSYSLAGVGETQYF.

Worth noting for this clonotype: Germline and junction disagree at one end, which may indicate a read error. J is TRBJ2-1 and V is TRBV5-1; 11 bases align to TRBD1. This CDR3 region has 14 residues. CDR1 and CDR2 (germline): SGHRS, YFSETQ. DNA of the CDR3: TGCACCAGCAGCTTCGGGACAGGGGGGGAAGGGCAGTTCTTC. It is translated as CTSSFGTGGEGQFF. Using reference TRBV5-1 and TRBJ2-1 for the parts outside the CDR3, the full variable domain is KAGVTQTPRYLIKTRGQQVTLSCSPISGHRSVSWYQQTPGQGLQFLFEYFSETQRNKGNFPGRFSGRQFSNSRSEMNVSTLELGDSALYLCTSSFGTGGEGQFFGPGTRLTVL.

This clonotype was detected a few times. The chain recombines TRBV7-9 with TRBJ1-2, with TRBD1 identical over 9 bases. CDR3 length: 15 residues. Germline V lookup: CDR1 SEHNR, CDR2 FQNEAQ (reference sequence). The junction had 10 bases not matched to a gene; V was cut back by 4 bases and J by 7 bases. DNA for the CDR3: TGTGCCAGCAGCTCACGGGACAGGGATTCCTCTGGCTACACCTTC. This codes for CASSSRDRDSSGYTF.

This clonotype turned up a few times. This chain joins TRBV20-1 and TRBJ1-2; 7 bases agree with TRBD1. The CDR3 is 13 amino acids. Germline V gives CDR1 DFQATT, CDR2 SNEGSKA (reference sequence). Trimming took 4 bases from V and 8 from J; bases not matched to a gene: 10. CDR3 nucleotides: TGCAGTGCTATGCCGGGACAGAAAAAGGGCTACACCTTC. Translating it yields CSAMPGQKKGYTF.

In this sample, this clonotype turned up a few times. The chain combines TRBV20-1 with TRBJ1-1; D is ambiguous. This CDR3 has 16 residues. V was clipped by 1 base and J by 3 bases, with 18 bases between them. Germline V gives CDR1 DFQATT, CDR2 SNEGSKA (reference sequence). The CDR3 loop is CSARVAAAGWYTEAFF. In DNA, the CDR3 is TGCAGTGCTAGAGTCGCCGCGGCGGGGTGGTACACTGAAGCTTTCTTT.

The V call is TRBV27, the J call TRBJ1-2; TRBD1 is a possible D gene (5 bases). Germline assignment: CDR1 MNHEY and CDR2 SMNVEV (reference sequence). V was shortened by 5 bases and J by 8 bases, with 12 bases between the two germline ends. The CDR3 covers 12 residues. The CDR3 reads CASSPTRGGYTF. The CDR3 nucleotides are TGTGCCAGCAGTCCGACACGGGGGGGCTACACCTTC.

Only a few counts were recorded for this clonotype. V usage is TRBV3-1 and J usage is TRBJ1-4; 8 bases fit TRBD1. CDR1 is LGHDT, CDR2 YNNKEL, per germline (reference sequence). The V and J ends lost 2 bases and 3 bases, in that order; junction bases with no gene match: 5. This CDR3 has 16 amino acids. CDR3 DNA sequence: TGTGCCAGCAGCCAAAATGGACAGGGACCTAATGAAAAACTGTTTTTT. This encodes CASSQNGQGPNEKLFF.

The chain joins TRBV3-1 to TRBJ1-5, with D perhaps TRBD1 (5 bases). This CDR3 spans 14 amino acids. Looked up from germline, CDR1 is LGHDT and CDR2 is YNNKEL (reference sequence). Trimming took off 1 base at V and 6 bases at J, with 10 bases between the two ends. The CDR3 protein is CASSQVGGAQPQHF. The CDR3 coding sequence is TGTGCCAGCAGCCAAGTCGGAGGGGCTCAGCCCCAGCATTTT.

The sample holds a few counts of this clonotype. The gene calls are TRBV7-2 and TRBJ2-1; 12 nucleotides agree with TRBD2. The V gene's germline CDR1 is SGHTA and CDR2 FQGNSA. V shed 1 base, J shed 4 bases, and the junction held 2 bases outside the gene matches. CDR3 length: 16 amino acids. The CDR3 region is CASSLEGTSGYNEQFF. CDR3 bases: TGTGCCAGCAGCTTAGAAGGGACTAGCGGGTACAATGAGCAGTTCTTC. The full variable domain, rest sourced from reference TRBV7-2 and TRBJ2-1, is GAGVSQSPSNKVTEKGKDVELRCDPISGHTALYWYRQSLGQGLEFLIYFQGNSAPDKSGLPSDRFSAERTGGSVSTLTIQRTQQEDSAVYLCASSLEGTSGYNEQFFGPGTRLTVL.

The V call is TRBV28, the J call TRBJ1-2; TRBD1 matches 12 bases. In germline, CDR1 is MDHEN, CDR2 SYDVKM. J gave up 7 bases and V 4 bases, and 4 bases lay outside the gene matches. The length of the CDR3 is 14 residues. CDR3 sequence reads: CASSWGQGASGYTF. The CDR3 region has the DNA TGTGCCAGCAGTTGGGGACAGGGGGCCAGTGGCTACACCTTC.

This clonotype came up a few times. The rearrangement joins TRBV2 to TRBJ2-1, with 8 bases matching TRBD1. The CDR3 has 15 amino acids. Germline values: CDR1 SNHLY, CDR2 FYNNEI. V was pared by 5 bases and J by 6 bases, with 9 bases of the junction left unmatched. CDR3 protein: CASSRTGTLANEQFF. CDR3 nucleotides: TGTGCCAGCAGTCGGACAGGGACTCTCGCCAATGAGCAGTTCTTC.

This chain uses TRBV2 with TRBJ1-5; tentatively, D is TRBD1 (5 bases). The V end lost 4 bases, the J end lost 5 bases, and 15 bases lay between the germline ends. The length of the CDR3 is 15 residues. Germline assignment: CDR1 SNHLY and CDR2 FYNNEI. DNA of the CDR3: TGTGCCAGCAGTGTAGACAGTGGGTCCTATCAGCCCCAGCATTTT. It translates to CASSVDSGSYQPQHF.

This chain connects TRBV28 to TRBJ2-2, with D possibly being TRBD2 (6 bases). Trimming removed 5 bases from V and 9 bases from J, with 16 bases in between. From germline, CDR1 is MDHEN and CDR2 SYDVKM. This CDR3 has 14 residues. The CDR3 coding sequence is TGTGCCAGCAGTCCCTGGGGGGAAAGATGGGAGCTGTTTTTT. Encoded protein: CASSPWGERWELFF. The entire variable domain, with the rest obtained from reference TRBV28 and TRBJ2-2, is as follows: DVKVTQSSRYLVKRTGEKVFLECVQDMDHENMFWYRQDPGLGLRLIYFSYDVKMKEKGDIPEGYSVSREKKERFSLILESASTNQTSMYLCASSPWGERWELFFGEGSRLTVL.

Turning to this clonotype: At one end the junction does not follow the germline gene, possibly because of a read error. The chain joins TRBV7-2 to TRBJ2-5; D not certain. CDR1 is SGHTA, CDR2 FQGNSA, per germline. CDR3 length equals 11 residues. The CDR3 bases are TGCGCCAGCAGCTTAACAGAGACCCAGTACTTC. Translation: CASSLTETQYF.

The genes are TRBV29-1 and TRBJ1-4, with a weak D call TRBD1 (5 bases). The CDR3 runs to 14 residues. The germline V gene has CDR1 SQVTM and CDR2 ANQGSEA. Trimming took off 7 bases at V and 4 bases at J, with 16 bases between the two ends. Here the CDR3 DNA reads TGCAGCGGCGCGCAGGGTGGCGGTAATGAAAAACTGTTTTTT. The encoded protein is CSGAQGGGNEKLFF.

This clonotype was observed a few times. The genes are TRBV16 and TRBJ2-2; no definite D call. Trimming took 0 bases from V and 1 from J, leaving 0 bases between them. The CDR3 consists of 13 residues. Looked up from germline, CDR1 is KGHSY and CDR2 is FQNENV. CDR3 nucleotides: TGTGCCAGCAGCCAATCGAACACCGGGGAGCTGTTTTTT. Translating it yields CASSQSNTGELFF.

In its sample, this clonotype was seen a few times. V and J are TRBV11-2 and TRBJ2-7; 7 bases line up with TRBD1. The CDR3 contains 13 residues. Trimming removed 5 bases from V and 5 bases from J; junction bases left unmatched: 6. CDR1 SGHAT and CDR2 FQNNGV come from the germline V gene. CDR3 region: CASSRDRDHEQYF. The CDR3 coding sequence is TGTGCCAGCAGCCGAGACAGGGACCACGAGCAGTACTTC.

This clonotype was picked up a small number of times. The chain links TRBV7-2 to TRBJ2-2; 9 bases match TRBD2. The CDR3 loop spans 14 amino acids. Germline lookup yields CDR1 SGHTA and CDR2 FQGNSA. V shed 4 bases, J shed 5 bases, and the junction held 2 bases outside the gene matches. This CDR3 reads CASSSSGGTGELFF. The CDR3 coding sequence is TGTGCCAGCAGCTCAAGCGGGGGGACCGGGGAGCTGTTTTTT.

The CDR3 here is CASSLDRPPEFF. The CDR3 region has the DNA TGTGCCAGCAGCTTAGATCGCCCACCCGAGTTCTTC. The J gene is TRBJ2-1, the V gene TRBV11-2; D call uncertain. V was cut by 0 bases and J by 14 bases, with 11 bases left in between. In germline, CDR1 is SGHAT, CDR2 FQNNGV. The CDR3 is made up of 12 amino acids.